This T cell receptor (beta chain) was observed in a study of cytomegalovirus exposure and HLA in healthy donors. The CDR3 is made up of 12 amino acids. Trimming stripped 7 bases from V and 6 bases from J, with 9 bases between. Germline CDR1 MGHDK, CDR2 SYGVNS. Use of 60 Vbeta and 13 Jbeta primers characterized the PCR. This table comes from immunoSEQ multiplex PCR, and its TCRdb copy is limited to in-frame clones, with some not included. The sample includes approximately 210,000 clones. On this clone itself: Antigen specificity is unknown.

The donors gave bone marrow, and they were healthy. Overall study results and limits: Researchers reported in a later analysis that a missense DCLRE1C variant was tied to TCR beta V- and J-gene trimming. Apparent HLA restriction characterized most CMV-associated TCR beta chains in a later analysis. Prediction of most subjects' HLA-A and HLA-B alleles by TCR beta sequences was reportedly accurate.

The clonotype originates from a woman in her thirties in good health and CMV-seropositive. The chain links TRBV25-1 to TRBJ1-4; D remains ambiguous. Sequenced input: PBMCs. The CDR3 spells CASTFRDEKLFF. CDR3 nucleotide sequence: TGTGCCAGCACGTTTCGGGATGAAAAACTGTTTTTT.